This T cell receptor (beta chain) was captured by sequencing in a study of cytomegalovirus exposure and HLA in healthy donors. General observations from the study: The authors enumerated some 160 TCR beta chains as linked to cytomegalovirus.

Generated by immunoSEQ multiplex PCR, the TCRdb table keeps only in-frame clones and is missing some. Of 150,000 or so clones detected, more than 75% appear once; the ten largest clones hold less than 3%. Germline lookup yields CDR1 PRHDT and CDR2 FYEKMQ (reference sequence). The CDR3 loop spans 14 amino acids. With regard to this clone: The antigen is undetermined. The junction does not match germline at one end; this may be a read error.

The sample comprised PBMCs. The sequence was obtained from a man aged 18 to 35 in good health and CMV-seropositive. This chain uses TRBV13 with TRBJ1-3; a weak D match, TRBD1 (5 bases). The DNA for the CDR3 is TGTGCCAGCAGCTTGGGTAGGGGCTCCTCCCGAAAGGATTTT. This codes for CASSLGRGSSRKDF.